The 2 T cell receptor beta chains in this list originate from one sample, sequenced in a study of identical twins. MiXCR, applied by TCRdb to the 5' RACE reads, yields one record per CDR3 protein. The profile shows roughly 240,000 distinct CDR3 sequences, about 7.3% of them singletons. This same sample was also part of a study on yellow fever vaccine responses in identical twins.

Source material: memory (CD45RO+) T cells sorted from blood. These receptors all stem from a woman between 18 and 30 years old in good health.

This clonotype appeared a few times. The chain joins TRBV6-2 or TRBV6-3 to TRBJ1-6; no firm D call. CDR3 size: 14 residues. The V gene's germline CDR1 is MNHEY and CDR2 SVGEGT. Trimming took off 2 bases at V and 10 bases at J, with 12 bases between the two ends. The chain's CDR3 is CASSYGQSTSPLHF. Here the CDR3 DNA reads TGTGCCAGCAGTTACGGGCAGTCTACATCACCCCTCCACTTT.

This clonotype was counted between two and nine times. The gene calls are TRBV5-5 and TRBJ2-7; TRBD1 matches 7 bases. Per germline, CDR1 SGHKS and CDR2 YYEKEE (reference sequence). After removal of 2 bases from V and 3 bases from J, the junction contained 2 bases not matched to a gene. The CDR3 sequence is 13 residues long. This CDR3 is CASSFGQDYEQYF. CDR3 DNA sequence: TGTGCCAGCAGCTTCGGACAGGACTACGAGCAGTACTTC.